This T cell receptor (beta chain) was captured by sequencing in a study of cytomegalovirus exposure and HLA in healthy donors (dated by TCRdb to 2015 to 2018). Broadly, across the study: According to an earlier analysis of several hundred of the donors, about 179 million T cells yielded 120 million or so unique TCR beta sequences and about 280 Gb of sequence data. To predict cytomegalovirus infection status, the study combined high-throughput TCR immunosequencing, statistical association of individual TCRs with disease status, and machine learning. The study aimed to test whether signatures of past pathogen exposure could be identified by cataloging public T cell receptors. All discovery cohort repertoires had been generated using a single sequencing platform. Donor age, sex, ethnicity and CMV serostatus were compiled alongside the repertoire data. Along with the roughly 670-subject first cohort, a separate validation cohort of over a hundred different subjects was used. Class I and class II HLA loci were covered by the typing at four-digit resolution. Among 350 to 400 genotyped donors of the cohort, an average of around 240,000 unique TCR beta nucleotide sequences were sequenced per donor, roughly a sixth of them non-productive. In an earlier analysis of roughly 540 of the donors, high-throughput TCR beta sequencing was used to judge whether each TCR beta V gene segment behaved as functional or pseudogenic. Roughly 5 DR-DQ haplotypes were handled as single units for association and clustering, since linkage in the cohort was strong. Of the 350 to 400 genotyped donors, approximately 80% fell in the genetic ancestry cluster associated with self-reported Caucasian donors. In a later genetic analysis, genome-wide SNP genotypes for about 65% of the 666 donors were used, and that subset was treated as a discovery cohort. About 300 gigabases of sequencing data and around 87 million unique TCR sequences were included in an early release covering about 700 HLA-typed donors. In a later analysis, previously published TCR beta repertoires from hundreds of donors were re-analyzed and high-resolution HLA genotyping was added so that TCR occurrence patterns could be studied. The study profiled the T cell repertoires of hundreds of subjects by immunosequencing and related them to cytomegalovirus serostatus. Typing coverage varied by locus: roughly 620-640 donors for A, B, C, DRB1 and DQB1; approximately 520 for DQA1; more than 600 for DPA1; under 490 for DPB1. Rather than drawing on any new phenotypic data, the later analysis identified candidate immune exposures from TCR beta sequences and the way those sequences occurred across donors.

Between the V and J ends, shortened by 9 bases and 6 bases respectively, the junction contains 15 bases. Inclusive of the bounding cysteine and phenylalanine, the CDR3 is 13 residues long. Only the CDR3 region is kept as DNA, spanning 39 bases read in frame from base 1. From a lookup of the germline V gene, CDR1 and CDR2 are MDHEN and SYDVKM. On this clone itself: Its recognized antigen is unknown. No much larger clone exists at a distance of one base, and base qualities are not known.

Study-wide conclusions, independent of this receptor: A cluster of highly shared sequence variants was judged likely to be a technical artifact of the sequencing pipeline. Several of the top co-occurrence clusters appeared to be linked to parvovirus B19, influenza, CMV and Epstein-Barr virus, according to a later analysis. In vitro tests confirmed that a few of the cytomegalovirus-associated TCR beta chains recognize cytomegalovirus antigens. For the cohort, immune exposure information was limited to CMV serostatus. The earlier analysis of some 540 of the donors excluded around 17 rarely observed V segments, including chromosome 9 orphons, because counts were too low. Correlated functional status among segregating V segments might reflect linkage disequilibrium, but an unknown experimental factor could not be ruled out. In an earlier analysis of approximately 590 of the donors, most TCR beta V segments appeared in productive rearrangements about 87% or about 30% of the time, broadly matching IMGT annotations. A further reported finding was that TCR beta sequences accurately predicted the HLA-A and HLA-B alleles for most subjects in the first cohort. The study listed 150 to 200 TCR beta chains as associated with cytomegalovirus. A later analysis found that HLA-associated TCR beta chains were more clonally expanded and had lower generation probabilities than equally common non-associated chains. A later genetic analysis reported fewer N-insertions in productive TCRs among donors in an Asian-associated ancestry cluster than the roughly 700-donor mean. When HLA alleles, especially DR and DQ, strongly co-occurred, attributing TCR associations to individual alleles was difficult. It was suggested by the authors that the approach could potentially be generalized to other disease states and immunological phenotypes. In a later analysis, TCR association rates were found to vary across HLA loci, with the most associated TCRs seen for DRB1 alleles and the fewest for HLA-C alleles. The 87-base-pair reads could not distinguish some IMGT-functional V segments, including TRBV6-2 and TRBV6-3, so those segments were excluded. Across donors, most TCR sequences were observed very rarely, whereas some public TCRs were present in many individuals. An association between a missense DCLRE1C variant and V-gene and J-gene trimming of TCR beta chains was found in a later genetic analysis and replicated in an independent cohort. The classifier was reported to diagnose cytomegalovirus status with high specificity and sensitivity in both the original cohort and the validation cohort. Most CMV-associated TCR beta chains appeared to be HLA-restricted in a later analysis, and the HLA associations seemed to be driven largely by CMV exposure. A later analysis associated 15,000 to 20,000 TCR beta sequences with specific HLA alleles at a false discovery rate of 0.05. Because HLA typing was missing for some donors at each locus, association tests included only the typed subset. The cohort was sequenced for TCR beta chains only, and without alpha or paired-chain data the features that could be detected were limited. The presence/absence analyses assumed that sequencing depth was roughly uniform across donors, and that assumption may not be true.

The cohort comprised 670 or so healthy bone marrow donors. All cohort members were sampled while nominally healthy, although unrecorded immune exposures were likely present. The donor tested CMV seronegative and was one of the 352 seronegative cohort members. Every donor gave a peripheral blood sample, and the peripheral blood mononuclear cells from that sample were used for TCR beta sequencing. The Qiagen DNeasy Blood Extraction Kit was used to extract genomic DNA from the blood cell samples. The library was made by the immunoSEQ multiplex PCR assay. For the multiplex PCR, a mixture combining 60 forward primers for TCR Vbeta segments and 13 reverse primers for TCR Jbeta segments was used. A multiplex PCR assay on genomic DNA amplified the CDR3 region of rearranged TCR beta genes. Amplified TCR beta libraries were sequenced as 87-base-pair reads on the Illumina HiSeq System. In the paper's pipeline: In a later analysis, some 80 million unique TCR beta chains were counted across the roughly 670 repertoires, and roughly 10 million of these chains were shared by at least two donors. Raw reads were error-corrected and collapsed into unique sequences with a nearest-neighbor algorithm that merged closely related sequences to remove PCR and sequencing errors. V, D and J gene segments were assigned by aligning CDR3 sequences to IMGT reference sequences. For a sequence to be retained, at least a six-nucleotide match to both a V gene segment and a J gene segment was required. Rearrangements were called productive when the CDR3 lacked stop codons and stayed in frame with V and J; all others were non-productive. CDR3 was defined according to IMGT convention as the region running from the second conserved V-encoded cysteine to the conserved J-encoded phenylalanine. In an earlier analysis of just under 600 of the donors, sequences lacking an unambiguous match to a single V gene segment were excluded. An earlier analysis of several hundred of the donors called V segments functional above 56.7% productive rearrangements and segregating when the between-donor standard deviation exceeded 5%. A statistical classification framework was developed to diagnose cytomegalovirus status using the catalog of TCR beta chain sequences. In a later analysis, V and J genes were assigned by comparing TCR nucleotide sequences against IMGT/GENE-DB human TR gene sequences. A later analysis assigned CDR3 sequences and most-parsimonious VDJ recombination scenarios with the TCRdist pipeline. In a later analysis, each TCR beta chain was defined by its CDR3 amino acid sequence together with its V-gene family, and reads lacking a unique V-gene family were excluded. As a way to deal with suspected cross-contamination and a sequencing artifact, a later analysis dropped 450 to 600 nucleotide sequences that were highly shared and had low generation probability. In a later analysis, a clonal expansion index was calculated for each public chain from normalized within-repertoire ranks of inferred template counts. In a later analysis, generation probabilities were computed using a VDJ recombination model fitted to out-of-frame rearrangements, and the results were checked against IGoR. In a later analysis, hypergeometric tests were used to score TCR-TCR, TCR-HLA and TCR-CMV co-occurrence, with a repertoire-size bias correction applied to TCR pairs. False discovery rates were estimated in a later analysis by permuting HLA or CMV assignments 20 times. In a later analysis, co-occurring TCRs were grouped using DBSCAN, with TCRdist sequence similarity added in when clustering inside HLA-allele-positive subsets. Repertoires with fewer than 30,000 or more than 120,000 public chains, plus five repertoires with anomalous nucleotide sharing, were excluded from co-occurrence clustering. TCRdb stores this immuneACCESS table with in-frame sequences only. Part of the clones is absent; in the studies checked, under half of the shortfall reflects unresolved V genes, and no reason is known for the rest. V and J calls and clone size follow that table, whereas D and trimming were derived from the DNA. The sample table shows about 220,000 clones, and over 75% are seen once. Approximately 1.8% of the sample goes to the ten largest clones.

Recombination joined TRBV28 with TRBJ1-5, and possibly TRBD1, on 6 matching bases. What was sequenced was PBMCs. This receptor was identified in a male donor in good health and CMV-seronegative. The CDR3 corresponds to CASLRQGSQPQHF. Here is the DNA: TGTGCCAGTTTGCGCCAGGGGAGTCAGCCCCAGCATTTT. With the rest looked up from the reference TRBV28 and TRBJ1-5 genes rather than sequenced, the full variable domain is DVKVTQSSRYLVKRTGEKVFLECVQDMDHENMFWYRQDPGLGLRLIYFSYDVKMKEKGDIPEGYSVSREKKERFSLILESASTNQTSMYLCASLRQGSQPQHFGDGTRLSIL.